This T cell receptor beta chain stems from a study of technical replicates of blood from several donors. Sequenced by immunoSEQ multiplex PCR; TCRdb stores in-frame clones only, minus some. The sample has under 75,000 clones, roughly 94% seen once. The sequenced material came from T cells isolated from PBMCs. The source is a human donor in good health.

The CDR3 loop reads CASSVGTSGSHEQFF. The DNA of the CDR3 is TGTGCCAGCAGCGTTGGGACTAGCGGGAGCCATGAGCAGTTCTTC. The chain has TRBV9 and TRBJ2-1, with 14 bases matching TRBD2. The length of the CDR3 is 15 residues. V shed 2 bases, J shed 8 bases, and the junction held 3 bases outside the gene matches. From germline, CDR1 is SGDLS and CDR2 YYNGEE.